The next 7 T cell receptor beta chains were all read from a single sample in a study of T cell responses to AZD1222 COVID-19 vaccine. Profiled with immunoSEQ multiplex PCR; TCRdb holds only in-frame clones, not every one. The table includes around 120,000 clones, roughly 89% detected once. Sequenced material: peripheral blood, taken 28 days after the second AZD1222 dose. These receptors all come from an adult who received the AZD1222 COVID-19 vaccine.

The chain is built from TRBV19 and TRBJ2-7; 14 nucleotides align to TRBD2. Germline values: CDR1 LNHDA, CDR2 SQIVND (reference sequence). The CDR3 spans 15 residues. Trimming took 6 bases from V and 4 from J; bases not matched to a gene: 5. The CDR3 bases are TGTGCCAGTAGCAAGGGACTAGCGGGAGAATACGAGCAGTACTTC. It codes for CASSKGLAGEYEQYF.

This chain connects TRBV10-3 to TRBJ2-7; D may be TRBD1 (6 bases). The germline V gene has CDR1 ENHRY and CDR2 SYGVKD. CDR3 size: 15 residues. V lost 3 bases and J 0 bases, leaving 12 bases between the germline ends. CDR3 in amino acids: CAISDADRTSYEQYF. In DNA, the CDR3 is TGTGCCATCAGTGATGCGGACAGAACCTCCTACGAGCAGTACTTC.

The V call is TRBV27, the J call TRBJ2-7, with TRBD1 as a possible D gene (6 bases). The germline V and J ends were trimmed by 5 bases and 9 bases, with 20 bases remaining between them. The germline CDR1 and CDR2 sequences are MNHEY and SMNVEV (reference sequence). The CDR3 is made up of 14 amino acids. CDR3 bases: TGTGCCAGCAGTAACAGGGTTTTAAACTCCGGGCAGTACTTC. Translating it yields CASSNRVLNSGQYF.

The chain is built from TRBV5-1 and TRBJ1-3; D remains unclear. V gave up 0 bases and J gave up 2 bases, with 6 bases separating them. Germline CDR1 is SGHRS and CDR2 is YFSETQ. This CDR3 has 14 residues. CDR3: CASSLESAGNTIYF. The CDR3 nucleotides read TGCGCCAGCAGCTTGGAGTCGGCTGGAAACACCATATATTTT.

The chain is built from TRBV7-6 and TRBJ2-7, with 9 bases that match TRBD1. The junction had 5 bases not matched to a gene; V was cut back by 5 bases and J by 0 bases. The CDR3 is made up of 15 amino acids. Germline V gene data show CDR1 as SGHVS and CDR2 as FNYEAQ. The CDR3 nucleotides read TGTGCCAGCAGCCCACAGGGGGCCTACTCCTACGAGCAGTACTTC. Its translation is CASSPQGAYSYEQYF.

The gene calls are TRBV6-5 and TRBJ2-5, with D possibly being TRBD2 (7 bases). Germline V CDR1 and CDR2: MNHEY, SVGAGI. This CDR3 is built from 15 residues. V was clipped by 7 bases and J by 5 bases, with 20 bases between them. The CDR3 nucleotides are TGTGCCAGCACCCTAGGGGGGGGCGGCGGGGAGACCCAGTACTTC. Amino acid sequence: CASTLGGGGGETQYF.

The chain uses TRBV6-5 and TRBJ1-3; TRBD1 agrees at 7 bases. Germline V gene data show CDR1 as MNHEY and CDR2 as SVGAGI. The CDR3 runs 14 residues. V shed 2 bases, J shed 5 bases, and the junction held 3 bases outside the gene matches. DNA for the CDR3: TGTGCCAGCAGTTACCGGGACAGACGAAACACCATATATTTT. It is translated as CASSYRDRRNTIYF.